The clone carrying this TCR beta chain was seen a handful of times. Its specificity is not known. This sample was included in a study of T cell repertoires in cytomegalovirus infection. The length of the CDR3 is 13 residues. Germline lookup yields CDR1 LGHNT and CDR2 FRNRAP. The V gene lost 4 bases and the J gene lost 3 bases, with 10 bases spanning the gap. TCRdb fed the reads into MiXCR, producing one record per CDR3 protein. The sample carries about 770,000 distinct CDR3 sequences, 25% to 35% recorded once. The sequence came from a human donor in good health (CMV status not recorded). Some clones in this sample may be carry-over from other donors' samples. This rearrangement joins TRBV12-5 to TRBJ2-7; the D gene is possibly TRBD1 (6 bases). The specimen comprised cultured CD8+ T cells from PBMCs, sampled from culture after CMV antigen stimulation. The CDR3 spells CASGYGRGYEQYF. CDR3 coding DNA: TGTGCTAGTGGTTATGGCAGGGGCTACGAGCAGTACTTC.